These 27 T cell receptor beta chains were sequenced from one sample in a study of read filtering for tumor transcriptome and immune sequencing. Molecular barcoded adaptors covering alpha/delta and beta/gamma chains were used on roughly 400 ng RNA. TCRdb reanalysed the reads using MiXCR and keeps one entry per CDR3 protein. The table includes about 90,000 distinct CDR3 sequences, over 9% detected once. The material sequenced was a population of CD138-negative cells sorted from bone marrow. These receptors all come from a donor at least 40 years old with multiple myeloma.

This clonotype appeared many times. The gene calls are TRBV28 and TRBJ2-3, with TRBD1 matching 8 bases. CDR1 MDHEN and CDR2 SYDVKM come from the germline V gene. With 7 bases clipped from V and 0 bases from J, the junction kept 6 bases outside the gene matches. The CDR3 loop spans 15 amino acids. The CDR3 reads CASTKWTGSTDTQYF. The CDR3 region has the DNA TGTGCCAGCACCAAATGGACAGGGAGCACAGATACGCAGTATTTT.

At least ten counts were recorded for this clonotype. The chain joins TRBV15 to TRBJ1-5, with no clear D. The CDR3 contains 16 residues. Trimming cost V 1 base and J 3 bases, with 13 bases left between them. Looked up from germline, CDR1 is LNHNV and CDR2 is YYDKDF (reference sequence). This CDR3 is CATSRAPVGSNQPQHF. The CDR3 nucleotides read TGTGCCACCAGCAGAGCCCCAGTGGGATCCAATCAGCCCCAGCATTTT.

This clonotype was seen ten or more times. The chain recombines TRBV7-3 with TRBJ2-2; no clear D gene. Germline lookup yields CDR1 SGHTA and CDR2 FQGTGA. V dropped 4 bases and J dropped 6 bases, with 9 bases sitting between them. This CDR3 spans 13 amino acids. CDR3 DNA sequence: TGTGCCAGCAGCTCGAGAGGAGCCGGGGAGCTGTTTTTT. Amino acid sequence: CASSSRGAGELFF.

About this clonotype itself: This may be a read error: a much more frequent sequence differs by one nucleotide. The rearrangement joins TRBV5-1 to TRBJ2-7, with D perhaps matching TRBD1 (5 bases). The CDR3 is 14 amino acids. V dropped 2 bases and J dropped 5 bases, with 14 bases sitting between them. In germline, CDR1 is SGHRS, CDR2 YFSETQ. For the CDR3, the DNA is TGCGCCAGCAGCTTTTCAGGGCTGTCCCACGAGCAGTACTTC. As protein: CASSFSGLSHEQYF.

This clonotype was seen more than once but under ten times. The chain uses TRBV5-1 and TRBJ2-5; 7 nucleotides align to TRBD1. There are 14 residues in the CDR3. CDR1 is SGHRS, CDR2 YFSETQ, per germline. The ends lost 4 bases at V and 2 bases at J; junction bases unmatched: 5. CDR3 sequence reads: CASSGSGQQETQYF. The CDR3 DNA is TGCGCCAGCAGCGGCTCGGGACAGCAAGAGACCCAGTACTTC.

In this sample, this clonotype turned up many times. The rearrangement uses TRBV7-2 and TRBJ1-5, with D perhaps matching TRBD1 (5 bases). The germline CDR1 and CDR2 sequences are SGHTA and FQGNSA. The V gene lost 1 base and the J gene lost 2 bases, with 9 bases spanning the gap. The CDR3 runs 15 residues. CDR3 in DNA: TGTGCCAGCAGCTTAGTGGGGCCTCGCAATCAGCCCCAGCATTTT. It yields the protein CASSLVGPRNQPQHF.

The J gene is TRBJ1-1, the V gene TRBV7-9, with TRBD1 matching 9 bases. This CDR3 comprises 15 residues. After removal of 5 bases from V and 4 bases from J, the junction contained 8 bases not matched to a gene. In germline, CDR1 is SEHNR, CDR2 FQNEAQ (reference sequence). CDR3 DNA: TGTGCCAGCAGCCGGACAGGGGACGGAGGCACTGAAGCTTTCTTT. Translation gives CASSRTGDGGTEAFF.

This clonotype has just a few counts. A read error may explain this, as a much larger clone is one base away. The CDR3 sequence is CASSDGTGGPYSNQPQHF. The CDR3 nucleotides are TGTGCCAGCAGCGACGGGACAGGTGGTCCTTATAGCAATCAGCCCCAGCATTTT. V and J are TRBV6-2 or TRBV6-3 and TRBJ1-5, with TRBD1 matching 8 bases. The length of the CDR3 is 18 residues. CDR1 is MNHEY, CDR2 SVGEGT, per germline. V dropped 6 bases and J dropped 0; count of bases not matched to a gene: 13.

V is TRBV28 and J is TRBJ1-5; 7 bases agree with TRBD1. The CDR3 covers 16 residues. V trimming: 4 bases; J trimming: 1 base; junction bases outside the gene matches: 7. Germline assignment: CDR1 MDHEN and CDR2 SYDVKM. CDR3 in amino acids: CASSSPRGLSNQPQHF. The CDR3 DNA follows: TGTGCCAGCAGTTCCCCCAGGGGGTTAAGCAATCAGCCCCAGCATTTT.

This clonotype was recorded at least ten times. The chain carries TRBV5-1 and TRBJ2-6, with unresolved D. Trimming took 6 bases from V and 2 from J, leaving 12 bases between them. Germline CDR1 and CDR2: SGHRS and YFSETQ. CDR3 length: 15 amino acids. The CDR3 DNA is TGCGCCAGCACTCCAGACCTGACTGGGGCCAACGTCCTGACTTTC. As protein: CASTPDLTGANVLTF.

Ten or more counts support this clonotype. The V gene is TRBV7-3, the J gene TRBJ2-2; TRBD2 is a possible D gene (6 bases). The ends were cut back, 4 bases at V and 6 bases at J, with 18 bases in the middle. CDR1 and CDR2 (germline): SGHTA, FQGTGA. The CDR3 runs 16 residues. CDR3 loop: CASSSLGHLAAGELFF. As DNA, the CDR3 is TGTGCCAGCAGCTCCCTTGGCCATTTAGCGGCCGGGGAGCTGTTTTTT. The whole variable domain, remainder taken from reference TRBV7-3 and TRBJ2-2, is GAGVSQTPSNKVTEKGKYVELRCDPISGHTALYWYRQSLGQGPEFLIYFQGTGAADDSGLPNDRFFAVRPEGSVSTLKIQRTERGDSAVYLCASSSLGHLAAGELFFGEGSRLTVL.

This clonotype has at least ten counts. The CDR3 loop reads CASSRLTSGKTDTQYF. The CDR3 DNA reads as TGCGCCAGCAGCCGCCTGACTAGCGGGAAAACAGATACGCAGTATTTT. This chain connects TRBV4-1 to TRBJ2-3; 11 bases are a match to TRBD2. Germline CDR1 reads MGHRA; CDR2 reads YSYEKL. This CDR3 is 16 amino acids long. V dropped 4 bases and J dropped 3; count of bases not matched to a gene: 6.

Many counts were recorded for this clonotype. The V gene is TRBV18, the J gene TRBJ2-3; a weak D match, TRBD2 (7 bases). This CDR3 is 15 amino acids long. V was pared by 6 bases and J by 6 bases, with 19 bases between. Germline V gives CDR1 KGHSH, CDR2 LQKENI. The CDR3 protein is CASSPPGGQADTQYF. DNA for the CDR3: TGTGCCAGCTCGCCCCCGGGGGGCCAGGCCGATACGCAGTATTTT.

The chain is built from TRBV9 and TRBJ2-2; D gene ambiguous. The germline gives CDR1 SGDLS, CDR2 YYNGEE. This CDR3 region has 16 residues. V was cut by 0 bases and J by 3 bases, with 12 bases left in between. The CDR3 is CASSVGVKGYTGELFF. DNA for the CDR3: TGTGCCAGCAGCGTAGGGGTAAAGGGATACACCGGGGAGCTGTTTTTT.

On this clonotype: No conserved phenylalanine or tryptophan ends this CDR3, so it is likely a read error. The V call is TRBV5-1, the J call TRBJ2-1; 11 bases map to TRBD2. The CDR3 is 15 amino acids. Germline V gives CDR1 SGHRS, CDR2 YFSETQ. The CDR3 reads CASSTGTSGYNGQFL. The CDR3 DNA is TGCGCCAGCAGTACCGGGACTAGCGGCTACAATGGGCAGTTCCTC.

Notes on this clonotype: With a much larger clone just one base away, this may be a read error. It is likely a read error, because the conserved phenylalanine at the end of the CDR3 is missing. The CDR3 is CAISDNLRGPYEQYL. The DNA of the CDR3 is TGTGCCATCAGTGACAACCTCAGGGGCCCCTACGAGCAGTACCTC. V usage is TRBV10-3 and J usage is TRBJ2-7; the D gene is possibly TRBD1 (6 bases). The CDR3 has 15 amino acids. V gave up 3 bases and J gave up 2 bases, with 14 bases separating them. Germline CDR1 ENHRY, CDR2 SYGVKD.

CDR3 region: CASKREGTSTYEQYF. In nucleotides, the CDR3 is TGTGCCAGTAAGAGGGAGGGGACTTCTACCTACGAGCAGTACTTC. This chain joins TRBV19 and TRBJ2-7; 7 nucleotides agree with TRBD2. This CDR3 is 15 amino acids long. J gave up 2 bases and V 7 bases, and 11 bases lay outside the gene matches. Germline CDR1 and CDR2: LNHDA and SQIVND (reference sequence).

This clonotype was observed at least ten times. The rearrangement joins TRBV7-2 to TRBJ1-2; no firm D call. V lost 1 base and J 8 bases, leaving 11 bases between the germline ends. The germline V gene has CDR1 SGHTA and CDR2 FQGNSA. The CDR3 covers 13 residues. The CDR3 spells CASSLGRNQGYTF. The CDR3 nucleotides read TGTGCCAGCAGCTTAGGGAGAAATCAGGGCTACACCTTC.

The sample holds many counts of this clonotype. This chain links TRBV7-2 with TRBJ2-6; D is perhaps TRBD2 (6 bases). Germline CDR1 SGHTA, CDR2 FQGNSA. Trimming removed 4 bases at V and 4 bases at J, with 17 bases between. The CDR3 has 17 amino acids. This chain's CDR3 is CASSYSPPGSGANVLTF. In DNA form, the CDR3 reads TGTGCCAGCAGCTACTCCCCGCCCGGGAGCGGGGCCAACGTCCTGACTTTC.

This clonotype was counted at least ten times. This chain links TRBV29-1 with TRBJ2-1; the D is unclear. The V end lost 3 bases, the J end lost 4 bases, and 10 bases lay between the germline ends. The CDR3 is 13 amino acids. Germline V gene lookup returns CDR1 SQVTM and CDR2 ANQGSEA. CDR3 DNA: TGCAGCGTTGACGGGTACTCTTACAATGAGCAGTTCTTC. It yields the protein CSVDGYSYNEQFF.

This clonotype came up many times. The chain recombines TRBV6-2 or TRBV6-3 with TRBJ2-5; D might be TRBD2 (5 bases). Trimming cost V 5 bases and J 3 bases, with 13 bases left between them. Germline CDR1 and CDR2: MNHEY and SVGEGT. The length of the CDR3 is 14 residues. The DNA for the CDR3 is TGTGCCAGCAGTCGTTTCGGGCGGGAAGAGACCCAGTACTTC. Its protein is CASSRFGREETQYF.

The sample holds many counts of this clonotype. The chain links TRBV29-1 to TRBJ2-3; D possibly corresponds to TRBD1 (5 bases). CDR1 and CDR2 (germline): SQVTM, ANQGSEA. V lost 4 bases to trimming and J lost 2 bases, with 10 bases between them. The CDR3 loop spans 13 amino acids. CDR3 region: CSVGGRFTDTQYF. CDR3 in DNA: TGCAGCGTTGGGGGCAGGTTCACAGATACGCAGTATTTT.

This clonotype was observed many times. V and J are TRBV28 and TRBJ1-5, with a weak D call TRBD1 (6 bases). CDR1 MDHEN and CDR2 SYDVKM come from the germline V gene. V was trimmed by 8 bases and J by 4 bases, leaving 12 bases between them. The CDR3 totals 13 residues. CDR3 protein: CASRGAGNQPQHF. The CDR3 bases are TGTGCCAGCCGGGGGGCAGGGAATCAGCCCCAGCATTTT.

This clonotype was detected many times. V gene TRBV5-1 combines with J gene TRBJ2-2, with 7 bases aligning to TRBD2. This CDR3 is built from 16 residues. Germline V gene sequence: CDR1 SGHRS, CDR2 YFSETQ. After removal of 0 bases from V and 0 bases from J, the junction contained 2 bases not matched to a gene. CDR3 DNA sequence: TGCGCCAGCAGCTTGGGTGGACTAGCGAACACCGGGGAGCTGTTTTTT. This sequence encodes CASSLGGLANTGELFF.

In this sample, this clonotype turned up many times. CDR3 loop: CSVGLGTSASYEQYF. The CDR3 nucleotides are TGCAGCGTCGGGCTTGGGACTAGCGCATCCTACGAGCAGTACTTC. The chain has TRBV29-1 and TRBJ2-7; 10 bases fit TRBD2. CDR1 and CDR2 (germline): SQVTM, ANQGSEA. J gave up 1 base and V 6 bases, and 9 bases lay outside the gene matches. The CDR3 loop spans 15 amino acids.

The sample holds many counts of this clonotype. The chain is built from TRBV10-3 and TRBJ2-3; 8 nucleotides agree with TRBD1. CDR3 length equals 14 residues. With V trimmed by 3 bases and J by 6 bases, 5 bases remained unmatched. Germline V gives CDR1 ENHRY, CDR2 SYGVKD. The CDR3 region has the DNA TGTGCCATCAGTGATTCGACAGGGGCGGATACGCAGTATTTT. Translated: CAISDSTGADTQYF.

This clonotype was seen at least ten times. The chain has TRBV7-2 and TRBJ2-1; 7 nucleotides align to TRBD2. Germline CDR1 SGHTA, CDR2 FQGNSA. The CDR3 sequence is 13 residues long. Losses at the gene ends were 4 bases for V and 13 bases for J; bases not matched to a gene: 10. The CDR3 here is CASSSRTSSVQFF. As DNA, the CDR3 is TGTGCCAGCAGCTCCCGGACTAGTAGCGTCCAGTTCTTC. Looking up the rest from reference TRBV7-2 and TRBJ2-1 gives the full variable domain: GAGVSQSPSNKVTEKGKDVELRCDPISGHTALYWYRQSLGQGLEFLIYFQGNSAPDKSGLPSDRFSAERTGGSVSTLTIQRTQQEDSAVYLCASSSRTSSVQFFGPGTRLTVL.